These T cell receptor beta chains were read from a single sample in a study of long-term antiretroviral therapy in people with HIV. Here immunoSEQ multiplex PCR was the method, and the copy in TCRdb shows in-frame clones only, minus some. The table shows roughly 25,000 clones, with about 79% occurring only once. The material was unsorted PBMCs, obtained 0.7 years before starting antiretroviral therapy. The receptors were gathered from a man between 25 and 39 years old with HIV. CDR3s include the opening cysteine and the closing phenylalanine or tryptophan. A D gene is named only where the DNA matches it firmly. Expanded clones get a size class; other rows say once, few or many, or leave the size out.

>-|TRBJ2-1|TRBV27|TRBD2
CASSTSGSNEQFF
TGTGCCAGCAGTACTAGCGGGAGCAATGAGCAGTTCTTC
>-|TRBJ2-3|TRBV7-6|-
CASSYDPFGGGGISTDTQYF
TGTGCCAGCAGCTATGACCCATTCGGCGGAGGGGGGATTAGCACAGATACGCAGTATTTT
>few|TRBJ1-6|TRBV30|TRBD1
CAWRTRTGGAPNSPLHF
TGTGCCTGGAGGACACGTACAGGGGGCGCCCCTAATTCACCCCTCCACTTT
>-|TRBJ2-7|TRBV6-6|TRBD1
CASSSQGAYEQYF
TGTGCCAGCAGTTCCCAGGGGGCCTACGAGCAGTACTTC
>few|TRBJ2-7|TRBV6-1|-
CASSEYGPSSYEQYF
TGTGCCAGCAGTGAATATGGACCGAGCTCCTACGAGCAGTACTTC
>-|TRBJ2-7|TRBV18|TRBD2
CASRLAGGYEQYF
TGTGCCAGCAGACTAGCGGGAGGGTACGAGCAGTACTTC
>-|TRBJ2-1|TRBV27|TRBD2
CASSSGLAGVTEQFF
TGTGCCAGCAGTTCGGGACTAGCGGGAGTGACTGAGCAGTTCTTC
>-|TRBJ1-6|TRBV7-8|-
CASSLEIAPTLRGLHF
TGTGCCAGCAGCTTAGAGATCGCTCCAACCCTCCGGGGCCTCCACTTT
>-|TRBJ2-2|TRBV7-2|-
CASSFRTVPGELFF
TGTGCCAGCAGCTTCCGGACTGTCCCCGGGGAGCTGTTTTTT
>-|TRBJ1-2|TRBV28|-
CASSGNYGYTF
TGTGCCAGCAGTGGAAACTATGGCTACACCTTC
>few|TRBJ1-6|TRBV4-2|-
CASSQGPRGANSPLHF
TGTGCCAGCAGCCAAGGGCCTCGGGGGGCGAATTCACCCCTCCACTTT
>-|TRBJ2-2|TRBV12-5|-
CASGFENTGELFF
TGTGCTAGTGGTTTCGAGAACACCGGGGAGCTGTTTTTT
>few|TRBJ2-7|TRBV6-6|-
CASTSFGGDYEQYF
TGTGCCAGCACCTCTTTCGGGGGTGACTACGAGCAGTACTTC
>-|TRBJ2-5|TRBV27|TRBD2
CASSSRLAGVETQYF
TGTGCCAGCAGTTCCCGGTTGGCGGGGGTGGAGACCCAGTACTTC
>-|TRBJ2-7|TRBV28|-
CASSAVGRVIF
TGTGCCAGCAGTGCCGTGGGACGGGTGATCTTC
>-|TRBJ1-1|TRBV28|TRBD1
CASSETGVVNTEAFF
TGTGCCAGCAGTGAAACAGGGGTAGTGAACACTGAAGCTTTCTTT
>-|TRBJ1-1|TRBV18|-
CASSPTTKNTEAFF
TGTGCCAGCTCACCCACAACAAAGAACACTGAAGCTTTCTTT
>-|TRBJ1-1|TRBV6-5|-
CASSYRGGTEAFF
TGTGCCAGCAGTTACCGGGGCGGGACTGAAGCTTTCTTT
>-|TRBJ2-5|TRBV7-2|-
CASSRIVETQYF
TGTGCCAGCAGCCGTATAGTGGAGACCCAGTACTTC
>-|TRBJ2-3|TRBV5-4|TRBD2
CASSLGAVAGGATDTQYF
TGTGCCAGCAGCTTAGGCGCTGTGGCGGGGGGGGCCACAGATACGCAGTATTTT
>-|TRBJ1-4|TRBV7-6|-
CASSLTPHGEKLFF
TGTGCCAGCAGCCTAACCCCCCATGGGGAAAAACTGTTTTTT
>-|TRBJ1-1|TRBV5-5|-
CASSHWNTEAFF
TGTGCCAGCAGCCATTGGAACACTGAAGCTTTCTTT
>-|TRBJ1-3|TRBV28|TRBD1
CASRGDRGENTIYF
TGTGCCAGCAGGGGCGACAGGGGCGAAAACACCATATATTTT
>few|TRBJ2-3|TRBV5-5|-
CASSPKAAGDTQYF
TGTGCCAGCAGCCCTAAAGCCGCAGGAGATACGCAGTATTTT
>-|TRBJ2-7|TRBV4-1|-
CASSQARQASYEQYF
TGCGCCAGCAGCCAAGCTCGCCAGGCGTCCTACGAGCAGTACTTC
>once|TRBJ1-5|TRBV6-6|-
CASSYSRGGGNQPQHF
TGTGCCAGCAGTTACTCGAGGGGTGGAGGCAATCAGCCCCAGCATTTT
>-|TRBJ2-2|TRBV9|-
CASSVAGGWELFF
TGTGCCAGCAGCGTAGCGGGGGGCTGGGAGCTGTTTTTT
>-|TRBJ2-5|TRBV5-1|TRBD1
CASRQGAPRETQYF
TGCGCCAGTCGACAGGGGGCCCCCCGGGAGACCCAGTACTTC
>few|TRBJ1-5|TRBV19|-
CASTSGGYSNQPQHF
TGTGCCAGTACTTCCGGGGGATATAGCAATCAGCCCCAGCATTTT
>few|TRBJ2-2|TRBV27|-
CASSLWGGAGELFF
TGTGCCAGCAGTTTATGGGGTGGGGCCGGGGAGCTGTTTTTT
>-|TRBJ2-7|TRBV5-6|-
CASSESSYEQYF
TGTGCCAGCAGCGAGAGCTCCTACGAGCAGTACTTC
>-|TRBJ2-5|TRBV29-1|-
CSDKTGRETQYF
TGCAGCGACAAAACAGGGCGAGAGACCCAGTACTTC
>-|TRBJ2-1|TRBV5-6|TRBD2
CASSSGLAGGNLAYNEQFF
TGTGCCAGCAGCTCGGGACTAGCGGGAGGGAACCTCGCCTACAATGAGCAGTTCTTC
>-|TRBJ1-5|TRBV27|TRBD1
CASGTGYGQPQHF
TGTGCCAGCGGGACAGGGTACGGTCAGCCCCAGCATTTT
>-|TRBJ2-7|TRBV7-2|TRBD1
CASSLVVTGSYEQYF
TGTGCCAGCAGCTTAGTGGTGACAGGGAGCTACGAGCAGTACTTC
>-|TRBJ2-7|TRBV6-7|TRBD1
CARGPGQLYEQYF
TGTGCCAGAGGCCCGGGACAGCTATACGAGCAGTACTTC
>-|TRBJ1-3|TRBV6-5|-
CASSYMAGGNTIYF
TGTGCCAGCAGTTATATGGCAGGAGGAAACACCATATATTTT
>-|TRBJ1-1|TRBV11-2|-
CASSLVGGMNTEAFF
TGTGCCAGCAGCTTAGTCGGCGGCATGAACACTGAAGCTTTCTTT
>-|TRBJ1-6|TRBV25-1|-
CASTPLGVNSPLHF
TGTGCCAGCACCCCCTTGGGGGTTAATTCACCCCTCCACTTT
>-|TRBJ2-3|TRBV5-8|-
CASSLARDTQYF
TGTGCCAGCAGCTTGGCCAGAGATACGCAGTATTTT
>-|TRBJ2-7|TRBV25-1|TRBD1
CASSDPDRDEQYF
TGTGCCAGCAGTGACCCCGACAGGGACGAGCAGTACTTC
>-|TRBJ1-1|TRBV19|-
CASSRGLSGTAEAFF
TGTGCCAGTAGTAGGGGGTTGTCGGGGACCGCTGAAGCTTTCTTT
>few|TRBJ2-7|TRBV6-6|-
CASQRFDVMGEQYF
TGTGCCAGCCAACGATTCGACGTTATGGGCGAGCAGTACTTC